This T cell receptor beta chain was sequenced during a study of blood T cell repertoires in COVID-19. Overall study: From T cells, B-cell-depleted T cells, or PBMCs came the material, which was cDNA or gDNA.

In the original processing: Amplification of reference gene primers provided the estimated nucleated cell counts. The assay was immunoSEQ multiplex PCR, and TCRdb's table has in-frame clones only and misses some. V, J and clone size were drawn from that table, and D and trimming were deduced from the DNA. The sample yields about 82,000 clones, around 83% seen once. CDR1 is SGDLS and CDR2 is YYNGEE in the germline V gene. The length of the CDR3 is 16 residues. V gave up 0 bases and J gave up 6 bases; unmatched junction bases: 5. The clonotype originates from a woman aged 55-75 years with acute or convalescent COVID-19. This chain uses TRBV9 with TRBJ2-2; 10 nucleotides match TRBD1. The sequenced sample consisted of peripheral blood. CDR3 coding DNA: TGTGCCAGCAGCGTAGCGAGGACAGGGGGAGCCGGGGAGCTGTTTTTT. Amino acid sequence: CASSVARTGGAGELFF.